One sample yielded the 19 T cell receptor beta chains listed below, sequenced in a study of tumor-infiltrating lymphocytes in localized non-small cell lung cancer. The method was immunoSEQ multiplex PCR; TCRdb's version includes in-frame clones alone and lacks a portion of them. The profile shows around 3,000 clones, 70% to 75% of them singletons. Source material: uninvolved lung tissue not adjacent to the tumor. All receptors come from a human donor with non-small cell lung cancer.

This chain connects TRBV7-3 to TRBJ1-1; D might be TRBD1 (5 bases). V shed 5 bases and J shed 1 base, with 8 bases lying between them. The CDR3 loop spans 13 amino acids. Germline CDR1 and CDR2: SGHTA and FQGTGA. This CDR3 reads CASSGTPNTEAFF. As DNA, the CDR3 is TGTGCCAGCAGCGGGACTCCGAACACTGAAGCTTTCTTT.

In its sample, this clone ranks as large (0.1 to 1%). The chain couples TRBV19 to TRBJ2-7; the match to TRBD2 covers 11 bases. CDR1 and CDR2 from the germline V gene are LNHDA and SQIVND (reference sequence). With 4 bases clipped from V and 2 bases from J, the junction kept 7 bases outside the gene matches. This CDR3 has 16 amino acids. The CDR3 bases are TGTGCCAGTAGTACCTGGGCTAGCGGGGGGCCCTACGAGCAGTACTTC. Its translation: CASSTWASGGPYEQYF.

This clone showed up just a few times. The rearrangement links TRBV7-9 to TRBJ1-5; D might be TRBD1 (5 bases). There are 16 residues in the CDR3. Deletions cut 1 base from V and 3 bases from J, with 13 bases between. In germline, CDR1 is SEHNR, CDR2 FQNEAQ (reference sequence). CDR3 bases: TGTGCCAGCAGCTTAGTTTCCGGGACTCACAATCAGCCCCAGCATTTT. Protein: CASSLVSGTHNQPQHF.

V gene TRBV5-1 combines with J gene TRBJ1-2; D is unresolved. V lost 3 bases and J lost 4, with 22 bases in between. The CDR3 length is 17 residues. Germline V CDR1 and CDR2: SGHRS, YFSETQ. The CDR3 sequence is CASSSPRYGEEAYGYTF. The CDR3 DNA reads TGCGCCAGCAGCTCCCCAAGGTATGGGGAGGAAGCCTATGGCTACACCTTC.

Remarks on this clone: Distinct nucleotide sequences in the sample also encode this CDR3. V is TRBV30 and J is TRBJ1-1; D gene uncertain. The CDR3 spans 11 residues. Germline V gene lookup returns CDR1 GTSNPN and CDR2 SVGIG (reference sequence). Trimming left V 2 bases short and J 4 bases short, with 5 bases between. CDR3 amino acids: CAWSLSTEAFF. The DNA of the CDR3 is TGTGCCTGGAGTCTAAGCACTGAAGCTTTCTTT.

The V gene is TRBV6-5, the J gene TRBJ1-1, with 8 bases that match TRBD1. Trimming cost V 6 bases and J 4 bases; bases outside gene matches: 10. Looked up from germline, CDR1 is MNHEY and CDR2 is SVGAGI. The CDR3 contains 15 residues. CDR3 residues: CASRLSPTGATEAFF. CDR3 nucleotide sequence: TGTGCCAGCAGGTTATCCCCGACAGGGGCCACTGAAGCTTTCTTT.

This clone appeared a few times. J is TRBJ1-2 and V is TRBV27, with D hard to call. The length of the CDR3 is 13 residues. CDR1 and CDR2 (germline): MNHEY, SMNVEV (reference sequence). The V and J ends lost 3 bases and 2 bases respectively, with 7 bases between them. CDR3 sequence (DNA): TGTGCCAGCAGTTTCCGGGTGAACTATGGCTACACCTTC. Translating gives CASSFRVNYGYTF.

The CDR3: CASSFLAGYYNEQFF. In nucleotides, the CDR3 is TGTGCCAGCAGCTTTTTAGCCGGGTACTACAATGAGCAGTTCTTC. The chain employs TRBV7-9 and TRBJ2-1, with D uncertain. Germline-derived CDR1 and CDR2 are SEHNR and FQNEAQ (reference sequence). CDR3 size: 15 residues. V lost 3 bases, J lost 3 bases, and 12 bases lay in between.

The rearrangement links TRBV4-3 to TRBJ1-1; no clear D. V was trimmed by 0 bases and J by 1 base, leaving 9 bases between them. Looked up from germline, CDR1 is LGHNA and CDR2 is YSLEER. This CDR3 spans 15 amino acids. Here the CDR3 reads CASSQDAAGNTEAFF. In DNA, the CDR3 is TGCGCCAGCAGCCAAGATGCAGCAGGGAACACTGAAGCTTTCTTT.

The gene calls are TRBV7-8 and TRBJ2-7; a possible D gene is TRBD2 (5 bases). Trimming removed 1 base from V and 0 bases from J, with 10 bases in between. Germline CDR1 is SGHVS and CDR2 is FQNEAQ. The CDR3 totals 15 residues. The CDR3 DNA is TGTGCCAGCAGCTTAGGTGGGAGTAACTCCTACGAGCAGTACGTC. As protein: CASSLGGSNSYEQYV.

The rearrangement joins TRBV15 to TRBJ1-5, with D possibly being TRBD1 (5 bases). Germline V lookup: CDR1 LNHNV, CDR2 YYDKDF (reference sequence). The CDR3 runs 13 residues. Trimming removed 9 bases from V and 3 bases from J, with 12 bases in between. The CDR3 spells CATTEGLNQPQHF. CDR3 sequence (DNA): TGTGCCACGACAGAAGGACTCAATCAGCCCCAGCATTTT.

The chain's CDR3 is CASSQERGVGTGELFF. CDR3 DNA sequence: TGCGCCAGCAGCCAAGAAAGGGGTGTAGGCACCGGGGAGCTGTTTTTT. The chain recombines TRBV4-3 with TRBJ2-2, with D perhaps TRBD1 (5 bases). Between the trimmed V and J ends, which lost 0 bases and 4 bases, there was a span of 12 bases. The CDR3 totals 16 residues. CDR1 LGHNA and CDR2 YSLEER come from the germline V gene.

This sequence joins TRBV18 and TRBJ1-4, with D unresolved. Trimming removed 2 bases at V and 1 base at J, with 2 bases between. The CDR3 runs to 13 residues. CDR1 is KGHSH and CDR2 is LQKENI in the germline V gene. CDR3 nucleotides: TGTGCCAGCTCACCAGGAACTAATGAAAAACTGTTTTTT. It translates to CASSPGTNEKLFF.

This clone has only a few counts. The CDR3 reads CASSSGTERGGYTF. For the CDR3, the DNA is TGTGCCAGCAGCTCCGGTACAGAACGGGGTGGCTACACCTTC. This sequence joins TRBV7-9 and TRBJ1-2; no firm D call. The CDR3 runs 14 residues. The germline V gene has CDR1 SEHNR and CDR2 FQNEAQ (reference sequence). The germline V and J ends were trimmed by 4 bases and 7 bases, with 16 bases remaining between them.

The rearrangement joins TRBV7-6 to TRBJ1-5; possible D gene TRBD1, 6 bases. The ends were cut back, 0 bases at V and 10 bases at J, with 10 bases in the middle. This CDR3 spans 13 amino acids. The germline gives CDR1 SGHVS, CDR2 FNYEAQ. CDR3 region: CASSLALGTPQHF. CDR3 nucleotide sequence: TGTGCCAGCAGCTTAGCGCTGGGGACACCCCAGCATTTT.

The chain is built from TRBV30 and TRBJ1-1; unclear D gene. Germline V gene data show CDR1 as GTSNPN and CDR2 as SVGIG (reference sequence). The CDR3 consists of 15 residues. The germline V and J ends were trimmed by 3 bases and 3 bases, with 17 bases remaining between them. CDR3 in amino acids: CAWRGPGGSYTEAFF. CDR3 coding DNA: TGTGCCTGGAGGGGCCCAGGTGGTTCTTACACTGAAGCTTTCTTT.

The chain is built from TRBV1 and TRBJ1-5; the tabulated D call, TRBD1, remains unverified against the DNA. TRBV1 constitutes a pseudogene. The CDR3 contains 16 residues. The CDR3 DNA reads TGCACCAGCAGCCAAGCCCCGGGGCAGGGGGGACAGCCCCAGCATTTT. It is translated as CTSSQAPGQGGQPQHF.

The J gene is TRBJ1-4, the V gene TRBV11-2; D unclear. V was clipped by 7 bases and J by 8 bases, with 17 bases between them. Germline loops: CDR1 SGHAT, CDR2 FQNNGV. The CDR3 consists of 14 residues. The DNA for the CDR3 is TGTGCCAGCACCATGACTCTGAAGTACGAAAAACTGTTTTTT. Translation gives CASTMTLKYEKLFF.

The chain has TRBV27 and TRBJ2-1, with D uncertain. CDR3 length equals 16 residues. The V gene lost 7 bases and the J gene lost 0 bases, with 16 bases spanning the gap. From germline, CDR1 is MNHEY and CDR2 SMNVEV (reference sequence). Written as DNA, the CDR3 is TGTGCCAGCACCGGCCGGCAGGTCAGCTCCTACAATGAGCAGTTCTTC. It codes for CASTGRQVSSYNEQFF.